This paragraph reports one T cell receptor (beta chain). The antigen remains unidentified. V lost 2 bases and J lost 7; bases outside the gene matches: 12. Germline V lookup: CDR1 SGHRS, CDR2 YFSETQ. The CDR3 totals 16 residues. The data originate from a study of CD8 T cell repertoires and HIV-1 epitope variants. Study-level background: Separate wells received one of Twenty-five Gag or Nef variant peptides.

Overall study findings and caveats: No clonotypes responded to the TAALDMSHF plasma variant; four to six recognized KF9, one HW9.

The assay was immunoSEQ multiplex PCR, and TCRdb's table has in-frame clones only and misses some. The profile covers around 6,100 clones, with approximately 71% appearing a single time and around 43% taken by the ten largest. Input material: cultured CD8+ T cells derived from PBMCs. The clonotype comes from a male donor with HIV. The chain combines TRBV5-1 with TRBJ2-5, with 9 bases aligning to TRBD2. This CDR3 reads CASSLDLGLAGGTQYF. CDR3 coding DNA: TGCGCCAGCAGCTTAGACCTGGGACTAGCAGGTGGGACCCAGTACTTC.